The 28 T cell receptor beta chains below all came from one sample that was sequenced in a study of blood T cell repertoires in COVID-19. Using immunoSEQ multiplex PCR, the repertoire was profiled, and TCRdb retains in-frame clones only, with some absent. This sample carries some 180,000 clones, roughly 79% of them seen once, and the ten largest clones take 11%. Sequences were obtained from peripheral blood. Receptor source: a woman aged 40 to 50 with COVID-19, enrolled during active disease.

This clone was seen ten or more times. The chain recombines TRBV9 with TRBJ2-5; D gene ambiguous. Germline values: CDR1 SGDLS, CDR2 YYNGEE. The germline V and J ends were trimmed by 4 bases and 3 bases, with 4 bases remaining between them. CDR3 length: 11 residues. The chain's CDR3 is CASSSEETQYF. DNA of the CDR3: TGTGCCAGCAGCTCAGAAGAGACCCAGTACTTC.

This clone is a singleton in its sample. At one end, the junction sequence differs from germline, possibly due to a read error. This chain joins TRBV7-7 and TRBJ2-1; TRBD1 matches 7 bases. CDR1 is SSHAT and CDR2 is FNYEAQ in the germline V gene (reference sequence). This CDR3 has 13 residues. The CDR3 DNA sequence: TGTGCTAGCAGCGTACAGGGGTTGGACGAGCAGTTCTTC. It specifies CASSVQGLDEQFF.

This sequence joins TRBV27 and TRBJ2-7; maybe TRBD2 (6 bases). Trimming stripped 3 bases from V and 4 bases from J, with 19 bases between. From germline, CDR1 is MNHEY and CDR2 SMNVEV (reference sequence). The CDR3 loop spans 16 amino acids. In DNA, the CDR3 is TGTGCCAGCAGTTTGTTCCCGGACGGGGGAATTTACGAGCAGTACTTC. As protein: CASSLFPDGGIYEQYF.

The chain is built from TRBV6-1 and TRBJ2-5; D possibly corresponds to TRBD1 (6 bases). The CDR3 sequence is 14 residues long. V was clipped by 3 bases and J by 9 bases, with 17 bases between them. Germline V lookup: CDR1 MNHNS, CDR2 SASEGT. CDR3 in DNA: TGTGCCAGCAGTGACGGGGACACCCTTTGGGCCCAGTACTTC. Translated, it gives CASSDGDTLWAQYF.

The chain has TRBV7-8 and TRBJ2-5; the match to TRBD2 covers 10 bases. Germline CDR1 reads SGHVS; CDR2 reads FQNEAQ. The V gene end was trimmed by 4 bases and the J gene end by 1 base; junction bases not matched to a gene: 6. CDR3 length equals 16 residues. CDR3 amino acids: CASSSIAGGPQETQYF. The CDR3 region has the DNA TGTGCCAGCAGCTCAATAGCGGGGGGCCCCCAAGAGACCCAGTACTTC.

This chain connects TRBV19 to TRBJ2-3; maybe TRBD1 (6 bases). The germline gives CDR1 LNHDA, CDR2 SQIVND (reference sequence). The CDR3 sequence is 15 residues long. The V end lost 0 bases, the J end lost 5 bases, and 12 bases lay between the germline ends. CDR3 sequence (DNA): TGTGCCAGTAGTATAGAGGGGGCGGGTCAAGATACGCAGTATTTT. It yields the protein CASSIEGAGQDTQYF.

This clone occurred a few times. This chain links TRBV7-9 with TRBJ2-3; 11 positions match TRBD1. The CDR3 totals 18 residues. V was clipped by 1 base and J by 4 bases; unmatched bases: 10. The germline gives CDR1 SEHNR, CDR2 FQNEAQ (reference sequence). The DNA for the CDR3 is TGTGCCAGCAGCTTAGTTCTATCCGGGACAGGGGGGGCAGATACGCAGTATTTT. Its translation: CASSLVLSGTGGADTQYF.

The V call is TRBV16, the J call TRBJ2-4; D might be TRBD1 (6 bases). Germline-derived CDR1 and CDR2 are KGHSY and FQNENV. This CDR3 is 16 amino acids long. V shed 2 bases and J shed 7 bases, with 18 bases lying between them. The CDR3 region has the DNA TGTGCCAGCAGCCAAAATCCCACAGGGTCAAGCAACATTCAGTACTTC. This codes for CASSQNPTGSSNIQYF.

This chain joins TRBV19 and TRBJ1-1; 7 bases align to TRBD1. This CDR3 has 16 amino acids. Germline V gene lookup returns CDR1 LNHDA and CDR2 SQIVND (reference sequence). Trimming removed 7 bases from V and 4 bases from J; junction bases left unmatched: 15. CDR3 sequence reads: CASIPTGVGVFTEAFF. The CDR3 nucleotides read TGTGCCAGTATCCCAACAGGGGTAGGTGTGTTCACTGAAGCTTTCTTT.

This clone was detected only once. The chain couples TRBV7-6 to TRBJ2-7; 8 nucleotides line up with TRBD2. The junction had 7 bases not matched to a gene; V was cut back by 0 bases and J by 6 bases. The germline gives CDR1 SGHVS, CDR2 FNYEAQ. The CDR3 is 15 residues long. The CDR3 sequence is CASSLASGGLREQYF. DNA for the CDR3: TGTGCCAGCAGCTTAGCGTCGGGAGGGCTGCGCGAGCAGTACTTC.

The rearrangement links TRBV23-1 to TRBJ2-5; TRBD1 matches 8 bases. TRBV23-1 is designated an ORF whose function remains uncertain. V lost 4 bases to trimming and J lost 1 base; unmatched junction nucleotides: 8. The length of the CDR3 is 16 residues. Written as DNA, the CDR3 is TGCGCCAGCAGTCCACTAGACAGGGGTGGCCAAGAGACCCAGTACTTC. Translation gives CASSPLDRGGQETQYF.

Comments on this clone: One end of the junction is discordant with germline, which a read error may explain. V usage is TRBV7-9 and J usage is TRBJ2-5, with 9 bases aligning to TRBD2. The length of the CDR3 is 15 residues. CDR1 SEHNR and CDR2 FQNEAQ come from the germline V gene (reference sequence). The CDR3 loop reads CASSVAGLAKETQYF. The CDR3 DNA reads as TGTGCCAGCAGCGTAGCTGGACTAGCGAAAGAGACCCAGTACTTC. Full variable domain (rest looked up from reference TRBV7-9 and TRBJ2-5): DTGVSQNPRHKITKRGQNVTFRCDPISEHNRLYWYRQTLGQGPEFLTYFQNEAQLEKSRLLSDRFSAERPKGSFSTLEIQRTEQGDSAMYLCASSVAGLAKETQYFGPGTRLLVL.

The genes are TRBV1 and TRBJ2-1; TRBD2 reflects the table's D call only, with no check against the DNA. TRBV1 is listed as a pseudogene. This CDR3 region has 17 residues. This chain's CDR3 is CTSSQKRRNTRLDEQFF. The CDR3 coding sequence is TGCACCAGCAGCCAAAAAAGGCGGAATACCCGATTGGATGAGCAGTTCTTC.

J is TRBJ2-2 and V is TRBV15, with 10 positions matching TRBD1. Unmatched junction bases numbered 5, after V lost 3 bases and J lost 7 bases. CDR1 and CDR2 (germline): LNHNV, YYDKDF (reference sequence). The CDR3 sequence is 15 residues long. The chain's CDR3 is CATSRGQGRIGELFF. For the CDR3, the DNA is TGTGCCACCAGCAGGGGACAGGGGCGAATCGGGGAGCTGTTTTTT. The full variable domain, with the rest looked up from reference TRBV15 and TRBJ2-2, is DAMVIQNPRYQVTQFGKPVTLSCSQTLNHNVMYWYQQKSSQAPKLLFHYYDKDFNNEADTPDNFQSRRPNTSFCFLDIRSPGLGDTAMYLCATSRGQGRIGELFFGEGSRLTVL.

In its sample, this clone is medium-sized. The V call is TRBV10-1, the J call TRBJ2-2; 13 bases are a match to TRBD2. CDR1 and CDR2 from the germline V gene are WNHNN and SYGVQD (reference sequence). V was clipped by 6 bases and J by 5 bases; unmatched bases: 6. CDR3 length equals 16 residues. CDR3 sequence reads: CASSLGLAGNTGELFF. Here the CDR3 DNA reads TGCGCCAGCAGCCTGGGACTAGCGGGAAATACCGGGGAGCTGTTTTTT.

This clone was picked up a small number of times. The chain has TRBV7-9 and TRBJ1-3; D is possibly TRBD1 (5 bases). The CDR3 spans 14 residues. V lost 7 bases and J 2 bases, leaving 12 bases between the germline ends. In germline, CDR1 is SEHNR, CDR2 FQNEAQ (reference sequence). Written as DNA, the CDR3 is TGTGCCAGCAACCCTTCAGGGACTGGAAACACCATATATTTT. Protein product: CASNPSGTGNTIYF. Using reference TRBV7-9 and TRBJ1-3 for the parts outside the CDR3, the full variable domain is DTGVSQNPRHKITKRGQNVTFRCDPISEHNRLYWYRQTLGQGPEFLTYFQNEAQLEKSRLLSDRFSAERPKGSFSTLEIQRTEQGDSAMYLCASNPSGTGNTIYFGEGSWLTVV.

The chain is built from TRBV3-1 (or the pseudogene TRBV3-2) and TRBJ1-1, with unresolved D. The CDR3 contains 18 residues. Germline V CDR1 and CDR2: LGHDT, YNNKEL (reference sequence). V was pared by 0 bases and J by 1 base, with 18 bases between. CDR3 DNA sequence: TGTGCCAGCAGCCAAGAATCAATCTCGGAGCGCTGGAACACTGAAGCTTTCTTT. This encodes CASSQESISERWNTEAFF.

The chain recombines TRBV11-2 with TRBJ2-7, with TRBD2 matching over 12 bases. This CDR3 comprises 15 residues. Germline V gene data show CDR1 as SGHAT and CDR2 as FQNNGV. With V trimmed by 6 bases and J by 4 bases, 7 bases remained unmatched. The DNA for the CDR3 is TGTGCCAGCAGACAGACTAGCGGGAGACTTTACGAGCAGTACTTC. Protein sequence: CASRQTSGRLYEQYF.

This clone has just a few counts. The sample contains more than one DNA sequence encoding this CDR3. The chain links TRBV13 to TRBJ1-3; D call uncertain. Germline V gives CDR1 PRHDT, CDR2 FYEKMQ (reference sequence). Trimming removed 1 base at V and 0 bases at J, with 7 bases between. The CDR3 extends over 15 amino acids. In DNA, the CDR3 is TGTGCCAGCAGCTTAGTGGGGAGCTCTGGAAACACCATATATTTT. It encodes CASSLVGSSGNTIYF.

The chain couples TRBV2 to TRBJ2-7; 8 bases line up with TRBD2. This CDR3 has 13 amino acids. Germline CDR1 and CDR2: SNHLY and FYNNEI. V was pared by 9 bases and J by 4 bases, with 8 bases of the junction left unmatched. The CDR3 spells CASLIAGPYEQYF. The CDR3, as DNA: TGTGCCAGTCTTATAGCGGGACCGTACGAGCAGTACTTC.

This chain joins TRBV29-1 and TRBJ1-2; 8 nucleotides agree with TRBD1. The junction had 8 bases not matched to a gene; V was cut back by 5 bases and J by 0 bases. The germline CDR1 and CDR2 sequences are SQVTM and ANQGSEA. The CDR3 has 15 residues. The CDR3 loop reads CSVSLGQATNYGYTF. Written as DNA, the CDR3 is TGCAGCGTTTCGTTGGGACAGGCCACTAACTATGGCTACACCTTC.

The V gene is TRBV7-2, the J gene TRBJ1-3; possibly TRBD1 for D (5 bases). CDR1 is SGHTA, CDR2 FQGNSA, per germline. This CDR3 has 17 amino acids. The ends were cut back, 1 base at V and 3 bases at J, with 16 bases in the middle. In nucleotides, the CDR3 is TGTGCCAGCAGCTTAGAGTTTGGCAGGGATGGTGGAAACACCATATATTTT. It is translated as CASSLEFGRDGGNTIYF.

The gene calls are TRBV11-2 and TRBJ2-5; 10 positions match TRBD1. This CDR3 region has 14 residues. Germline V gene data show CDR1 as SGHAT and CDR2 as FQNNGV. The V segment lost 5 bases and the J segment 5 bases; nucleotides outside the gene matches: 5. CDR3: CASSPDRGWETQYF. The CDR3 DNA is TGTGCCAGCAGCCCGGACAGGGGGTGGGAGACCCAGTACTTC.

The chain carries TRBV28 and TRBJ2-1, with 16 bases that match TRBD2. CDR1 and CDR2 (germline): MDHEN, SYDVKM. Losses at the gene ends were 5 bases for V and 10 bases for J; bases not matched to a gene: 11. The CDR3 sequence is 17 residues long. The CDR3 loop reads CASSNPGLAGGKLEQFF. The CDR3 coding sequence is TGTGCCAGCAGTAACCCGGGACTAGCGGGAGGGAAACTCGAGCAGTTCTTC.

The V and J genes are TRBV24-1 and TRBJ1-5; D ambiguous. This CDR3 spans 13 amino acids. From germline, CDR1 is KGHDR and CDR2 SFDVKD. V was cut by 4 bases and J by 2 bases, with 5 bases left in between. CDR3 DNA: TGTGCCACCAGTGACCTAGGCAATCAGCCCCAGCATTTT. Residues: CATSDLGNQPQHF.

The genes are TRBV7-9 and TRBJ2-4; weak D call: TRBD1 (6 bases). CDR3 length equals 15 residues. Looked up from germline, CDR1 is SEHNR and CDR2 is FQNEAQ (reference sequence). With 5 bases removed from V and 4 bases from J, the gap between germline ends came to 15 bases. In DNA, the CDR3 is TGTGCCAGCAGCCCAGGGGTAGGTGGTAAAAACATTCAGTACTTC. Residues: CASSPGVGGKNIQYF.

The V call is TRBV19, the J call TRBJ1-5; 7 bases fit TRBD1. The J segment lost 4 bases and the V segment lost 8 bases, leaving 14 bases of the junction unmatched. Germline assignment: CDR1 LNHDA and CDR2 SQIVND (reference sequence). The CDR3 covers 16 residues. The CDR3 DNA sequence: TGTGCCAGTCGCAACTTCGAGGGGGCTGGAAATCAGCCCCAGCATTTT. This codes for CASRNFEGAGNQPQHF. The full variable domain, completed using reference TRBV19 and TRBJ1-5, is DGGITQSPKYLFRKEGQNVTLSCEQNLNHDAMYWYRQDPGQGLRLIYYSQIVNDFQKGDIAEGYSVSREKKESFPLTVTSAQKNPTAFYLCASRNFEGAGNQPQHFGDGTRLSIL.

This rearrangement joins TRBV2 to TRBJ2-3, with a possible D match to TRBD2 (5 bases). Germline CDR1 SNHLY, CDR2 FYNNEI. The V end was cut by 8 bases, the J end by 1 base, with 10 bases between. This CDR3 spans 13 amino acids. CDR3 protein: CASGRLGTDTQYF. The CDR3 DNA sequence: TGTGCCAGCGGGAGACTGGGCACAGATACGCAGTATTTT.